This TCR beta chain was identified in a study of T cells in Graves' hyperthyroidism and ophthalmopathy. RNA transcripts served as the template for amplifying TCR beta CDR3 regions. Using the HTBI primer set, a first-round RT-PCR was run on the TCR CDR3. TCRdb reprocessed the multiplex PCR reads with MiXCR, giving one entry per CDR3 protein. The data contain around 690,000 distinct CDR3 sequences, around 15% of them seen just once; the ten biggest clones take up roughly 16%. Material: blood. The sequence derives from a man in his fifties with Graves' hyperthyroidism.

DNA for the CDR3: TGTGCCAGCAGCTCCCCGAAGAAGGGTCAGCCCCAGCATTTT. Translated, it gives CASSSPKKGQPQHF. The chain combines TRBV7-2 with TRBJ1-5; D unresolved. Germline CDR1 SGHTA, CDR2 FQGNSA. V lost 4 bases, J lost 6 bases, and 13 bases lay in between. CDR3 length: 14 amino acids.